The present T cell receptor (beta chain) was sequenced within a study of T cells in Graves' hyperthyroidism and ophthalmopathy. Germline V CDR1 and CDR2: SGHAT, FQNNGV. CDR3 length equals 15 residues. This clonotype appeared a few times. A much larger clone differs by one base, so this may be a read error. Authors of the study amplified TCR beta CDR3 regions from RNA transcripts. The HTBI primer set drove a first-round RT-PCR of the TCR CDR3. One entry per CDR3 protein results from TCRdb running MiXCR on the multiplex PCR reads. Of roughly 720,000 distinct CDR3 sequences listed, around 15% are singletons.

Material for sequencing was blood. This sequence originates from a man aged 50 or older with Graves' hyperthyroidism. This sequence joins TRBV11-2 and TRBJ2-2, with 8 bases identical to TRBD1. The CDR3 DNA sequence: TGTGCCGGCAGCCCAGGACAGGGGAACACCGGGGAGCTGTTTTTT. This gives the protein CAGSPGQGNTGELFF. Complete variable domain (other parts from reference TRBV11-2 and TRBJ2-2): EAGVAQSPRYKIIEKRQSVAFWCNPISGHATLYWYQQILGQGPKLLIQFQNNGVVDDSQLPKDRFSAERLKGVDSTLKIQPAKLEDSAVYLCAGSPGQGNTGELFFGEGSRLTVL.